These 9 T cell receptor beta chains were all obtained from the same sample, sequenced in a study of blood T cell repertoires in COVID-19. TCRdb's copy holds only in-frame clones and misses some; the assay was immunoSEQ multiplex PCR. The data contain about 210,000 clones, around 82% of them singletons. Material for sequencing was peripheral blood. All receptors come from a woman aged 35 to 49 with acute or convalescent COVID-19.

The chain joins TRBV15 to TRBJ2-1; 9 bases fit TRBD1. Germline loops: CDR1 LNHNV, CDR2 YYDKDF (reference sequence). The CDR3 covers 15 residues. The junction had 5 bases not matched to a gene; V was cut back by 3 bases and J by 5 bases. The CDR3 bases are TGTGCCACCAGCAGGGGGGGACAGGGAAACAATGAGCAGTTCTTC. Amino acid sequence: CATSRGGQGNNEQFF.

This clone was counted at least ten times. The chain recombines TRBV3-1 (or the pseudogene TRBV3-2) with TRBJ2-2; D is unresolved. Trimming cost V 1 base and J 5 bases, with 5 bases left between them. The CDR3 spans 13 residues. Germline V gives CDR1 LGHDT, CDR2 YNNKEL (reference sequence). Here the CDR3 reads CASSQGRTGELFF. CDR3 sequence (DNA): TGTGCCAGCAGCCAAGGGCGGACCGGGGAGCTGTTTTTT.

The V and J genes are TRBV19 and TRBJ2-3; no reliable D call. The CDR3 is 13 amino acids. Germline V gives CDR1 LNHDA, CDR2 SQIVND (reference sequence). V lost 4 bases and J 7 bases, leaving 12 bases between the germline ends. The DNA for the CDR3 is TGTGCCAGTAGTAACGGTGTCGGTTATACGCAGTATTTT. Its translation: CASSNGVGYTQYF.

V usage is TRBV19 and J usage is TRBJ2-1; 8 nucleotides agree with TRBD1. The CDR3 covers 16 residues. V lost 9 bases and J lost 6; bases outside the gene matches: 16. CDR1 is LNHDA and CDR2 is SQIVND in the germline V gene (reference sequence). The CDR3 sequence is CARNSELDRVGNEQFF. The DNA of the CDR3 is TGTGCCAGAAATAGTGAACTGGACAGGGTGGGCAATGAGCAGTTCTTC. Supplemented by reference TRBV19 and TRBJ2-1, the full variable domain reads DGGITQSPKYLFRKEGQNVTLSCEQNLNHDAMYWYRQDPGQGLRLIYYSQIVNDFQKGDIAEGYSVSREKKESFPLTVTSAQKNPTAFYLCARNSELDRVGNEQFFGPGTRLTVL.

This chain connects TRBV2 to TRBJ2-1, with 15 bases that match TRBD2. Germline values: CDR1 SNHLY, CDR2 FYNNEI. V lost 11 bases to trimming and J lost 4 bases; unmatched junction nucleotides: 0. CDR3 length: 13 residues. DNA for the CDR3: TGTGCCGGGACTAGCGGGGGGTACAATGAGCAGTTCTTC. It codes for CAGTSGGYNEQFF.

The chain has TRBV6-2 or TRBV6-3 and TRBJ1-1; D not certain. In germline, CDR1 is MNHEY, CDR2 SVGEGT. The V gene lost 3 bases and the J gene lost 2 bases, with 4 bases spanning the gap. This CDR3 spans 12 amino acids. The CDR3 DNA is TGTGCCAGCAGTTATAGCAACACTGAAGCTTTCTTT. This gives the protein CASSYSNTEAFF.

The chain has TRBV18 and TRBJ1-2, with TRBD1 matching over 9 bases. The V segment lost 4 bases and the J segment 2 bases; nucleotides outside the gene matches: 8. The CDR3 is 16 residues long. CDR1 is KGHSH and CDR2 is LQKENI in the germline V gene. The CDR3 spells CASSQTGQGMNYGYTF. The CDR3 coding sequence is TGTGCCAGCTCACAAACAGGACAGGGGATGAACTATGGCTACACCTTC.

The chain combines TRBV19 with TRBJ2-3; 8 nucleotides align to TRBD1. CDR3 length equals 17 residues. V lost 1 base to trimming and J lost 0 bases; unmatched junction nucleotides: 6. CDR1 is LNHDA, CDR2 SQIVND, per germline (reference sequence). CDR3 amino acids: CASSIGGGTGSTDTQYF. The CDR3 DNA reads TGTGCCAGTAGTATAGGGGGTGGGACAGGCAGCACAGATACGCAGTATTTT.

In its sample, this clone was seen once. The chain carries TRBV2 and TRBJ2-1; 8 bases agree with TRBD2. The V and J ends lost 3 bases and 2 bases, in that order; junction bases with no gene match: 6. In germline, CDR1 is SNHLY, CDR2 FYNNEI. The CDR3 spans 16 residues. In DNA form, the CDR3 reads TGTGCCAGCAGTGATCACAAGCGGGGGCCCTACAATGAGCAGTTCTTC. It yields the protein CASSDHKRGPYNEQFF.